The 18 T cell receptor beta chains in this list originate from one sample, sequenced in a study of beta chain features in type 1 diabetes. Reverse transcription of all isolated RNA meant that expressed TCRB transcripts were sequenced. The assay was immunoSEQ multiplex PCR, and TCRdb's table has in-frame clones only and misses some. Of 400,000 to 500,000 clones listed, approximately 13% are singletons. The specimen sequenced was naive CD4+ T cells from blood. These receptors all come from a man younger than 45 in good health.

The rearrangement uses TRBV5-6 and TRBJ1-6; D is possibly TRBD1 (5 bases). V dropped 5 bases and J dropped 4 bases, with 10 bases sitting between them. The CDR3 is made up of 14 amino acids. Germline V lookup: CDR1 SGHDT, CDR2 YYEEEE. The CDR3 DNA reads TGTGCCAGCAGAGAGGACATGTATAATTCACCCCTCCACTTT. Its protein is CASREDMYNSPLHF.

The chain links TRBV2 to TRBJ1-5; no clear D gene. CDR1 and CDR2 (germline): SNHLY, FYNNEI. Trimming removed 6 bases at V and 2 bases at J, with 11 bases between. This CDR3 is built from 14 residues. CDR3 sequence (DNA): TGTGCCAGCAGGCGTGAGACCGGCAATCAGCCCCAGCATTTT. Protein: CASRRETGNQPQHF. Variable domain in full (rest from reference TRBV2 and TRBJ1-5): EPEVTQTPSHQVTQMGQEVILRCVPISNHLYFYWYRQILGQKVEFLVSFYNNEISEKSEIFDDQFSVERPDGSNFTLKIRSTKLEDSAMYFCASRRETGNQPQHFGDGTRLSIL.

The table lists this clone with a few counts. V is TRBV6-6 and J is TRBJ2-7; 7 bases match TRBD1. CDR3 length: 14 amino acids. The germline V gene has CDR1 MNHNY and CDR2 SVGAGI (reference sequence). Unmatched junction bases numbered 7, after V lost 5 bases and J lost 3 bases. CDR3 coding DNA: TGTGCCAGCAGTAACCAGACAGGGCACTACGAGCAGTACTTC. Translated, it gives CASSNQTGHYEQYF.

V and J are TRBV10-3 and TRBJ2-5; no firm D call. The CDR3 contains 17 residues. In germline, CDR1 is ENHRY, CDR2 SYGVKD. Trimming shortened V by 0 bases and J by 5 bases, and 19 bases separated the two germline ends. CDR3 nucleotide sequence: TGTGCCATCAGTGAGTCGATGCTGAGAAGCAGCCGGGAGACCCAGTACTTC. Translating it yields CAISESMLRSSRETQYF.

In nucleotides, the CDR3 is TGTGCCAGCAGCTCCATCCGGGGGCTCTCGGTAGATGGCTACACCTTC. As protein: CASSSIRGLSVDGYTF. V and J are TRBV7-6 and TRBJ1-2; D perhaps matches TRBD1 (6 bases). Trimming left V 4 bases short and J 6 bases short, with 21 bases between. CDR1 and CDR2 from the germline V gene are SGHVS and FNYEAQ. This CDR3 region has 16 residues.

This chain uses TRBV7-9 with TRBJ1-4; the D is unclear. The germline V gene has CDR1 SEHNR and CDR2 FQNEAQ (reference sequence). The ends were cut back, 4 bases at V and 4 bases at J, with 10 bases in the middle. This CDR3 has 14 residues. CDR3 sequence: CASSYSQDNEKLFF. The DNA for the CDR3 is TGTGCCAGCAGCTACTCCCAGGATAATGAAAAACTGTTTTTT.

This chain joins TRBV18 and TRBJ2-7; D unclear. Germline V CDR1 and CDR2: KGHSH, LQKENI. V gave up 3 bases and J gave up 4 bases, with 10 bases separating them. This CDR3 region has 13 residues. The CDR3, as DNA: TGTGCCAGCTCACCCACGACGGGTTACGAGCAGTACTTC. Amino acid sequence: CASSPTTGYEQYF. The variable domain in full, completed from reference TRBV18 and TRBJ2-7, reads NAGVMQNPRHLVRRRGQEARLRCSPMKGHSHVYWYRQLPEEGLKFMVYLQKENIIDESGMPKERFSAEFPKEGPSILRIQQVVRGDSAAYFCASSPTTGYEQYFGPGTRLTVT.

This clone was seen a few times. The chain is built from TRBV11-2 and TRBJ2-7; D is unresolved. Germline CDR1 is SGHAT and CDR2 is FQNNGV. V lost 7 bases, J lost 8 bases, and 15 bases lay in between. This CDR3 spans 12 amino acids. CDR3 sequence (DNA): TGTGCCAGCACCCTACCTGGAAAGAAGCAGTACTTC. Encoded protein: CASTLPGKKQYF.

CDR3 protein: CASRGGRHTEAFF. The CDR3 bases are TGTGCCAGCAGGGGGGGGCGTCACACTGAAGCTTTCTTT. The chain recombines TRBV25-1 with TRBJ1-1, with a tentative D call TRBD1 (6 bases). The germline V gene has CDR1 MGHDK and CDR2 SYGVNS. CDR3 length: 13 residues. With 6 bases removed from V and 3 bases from J, the gap between germline ends came to 11 bases. The full variable domain, in which reference TRBV25-1 and TRBJ1-1 provide the parts outside the CDR3, is EADIYQTPRYLVIGTGKKITLECSQTMGHDKMYWYQQDPGMELHLIHYSYGVNSTEKGDLSSESTVSRIRTEHFPLTLESARPSHTSQYLCASRGGRHTEAFFGQGTRLTVV.

The chain has TRBV6-1 and TRBJ2-7; TRBD1 is a possible D gene (5 bases). The CDR3 is 16 amino acids. Per the germline V gene, CDR1 is MNHNS and CDR2 is SASEGT. Trimming cost V 1 base and J 6 bases, with 19 bases left between them. The CDR3 coding sequence is TGTGCCAGCAGTGAAGTTCAAGTTGTCAGGGTTGGCGAGCAGTACGTC. Translation gives CASSEVQVVRVGEQYV.

V and J are TRBV4-1 and TRBJ1-5; the D gene is possibly TRBD1 (6 bases). Germline assignment: CDR1 MGHRA and CDR2 YSYEKL. The CDR3 consists of 19 residues. Trimming shortened V by 2 bases and J by 0 bases, and 20 bases separated the two germline ends. The CDR3 DNA is TGCGCCAGCAGCCAACTTTTTGGGGGCCGAGGGCATAGCAATCAGCCCCAGCATTTT. As protein: CASSQLFGGRGHSNQPQHF.

This clone was detected only a few times. The CDR3 loop reads CASSLSRETEYEQYV. The CDR3 DNA sequence: TGTGCCAGCAGCTTAAGTCGGGAAACGGAGTATGAGCAGTACGTC. The chain combines TRBV7-9 with TRBJ2-7, with a weak D call TRBD2 (5 bases). Per germline, CDR1 SEHNR and CDR2 FQNEAQ (reference sequence). The CDR3 runs to 15 residues. Trimming took 2 bases from V and 7 from J, leaving 18 bases between them.

V and J are TRBV18 and TRBJ2-7, with D perhaps matching TRBD1 (5 bases). This CDR3 comprises 14 residues. CDR1 is KGHSH and CDR2 is LQKENI in the germline V gene. V was trimmed by 2 bases and J by 5 bases, leaving 13 bases between them. CDR3 DNA sequence: TGTGCCAGCTCACCAAGGCCGGCAGGGAACGAGCAGTACTTC. It specifies CASSPRPAGNEQYF.

This clone has only a few counts. The chain's CDR3 is CACGAGARRETQYF. Here the CDR3 DNA reads TGTGCCTGTGGAGCGGGAGCAAGACGGGAGACCCAGTACTTC. The V call is TRBV30, the J call TRBJ2-5, with 8 bases lining up with TRBD2. Germline CDR1 and CDR2: GTSNPN and SVGIG (reference sequence). This CDR3 region has 14 residues. J was trimmed by 5 bases and V by 6 bases; bases with no gene match: 11. Based on the CDR3 plus reference TRBV30 and TRBJ2-5, the full variable domain is SQTIHQWPATLVQPVGSPLSLECTVEGTSNPNLYWYRQAAGRGLQLLFYSVGIGQISSEVPQNLSASRPQDRQFILSSKKLLLSDSGFYLCACGAGARRETQYFGPGTRLLVL.

J is TRBJ1-5 and V is TRBV13; D gene uncertain. Trimming pared 2 bases from V and 10 bases from J, leaving 9 bases between. CDR3 length: 12 residues. CDR1 and CDR2 from the germline V gene are PRHDT and FYEKMQ (reference sequence). CDR3 protein: CASSLYAGPQHF. The CDR3 region has the DNA TGTGCCAGCAGCTTATATGCGGGTCCCCAGCATTTT.

This clone was seen only a few times. The V call is TRBV30, the J call TRBJ2-2; 7 bases agree with TRBD2. Trimming at V came to 1 base and at J to 6 bases, leaving 14 bases not matched to a gene. Germline assignment: CDR1 GTSNPN and CDR2 SVGIG (reference sequence). This CDR3 has 17 amino acids. The CDR3 DNA follows: TGTGCCTGGAGTGCAGCTCAGCGGGAACGAGTCGCCGGGGAGCTGTTTTTT. Its translation: CAWSAAQRERVAGELFF. Full variable domain (outside the CDR3, taken from reference TRBV30 and TRBJ2-2): SQTIHQWPATLVQPVGSPLSLECTVEGTSNPNLYWYRQAAGRGLQLLFYSVGIGQISSEVPQNLSASRPQDRQFILSSKKLLLSDSGFYLCAWSAAQRERVAGELFFGEGSRLTVL.

The chain has TRBV5-1 and TRBJ2-3, with D possibly called TRBD1 or TRBD2 (5 bases each). From germline, CDR1 is SGHRS and CDR2 YFSETQ. The ends were cut back, 0 bases at V and 3 bases at J, with 14 bases in the middle. The CDR3 is 16 amino acids. CDR3 nucleotide sequence: TGCGCCAGCAGCTTGGCCCGGACCGGGGCGACAGATACGCAGTATTTT. This encodes CASSLARTGATDTQYF.

A few counts support this clone. The chain joins TRBV13 to TRBJ2-3; tentatively, D is TRBD1 (5 bases). The CDR3 loop spans 14 amino acids. From germline, CDR1 is PRHDT and CDR2 FYEKMQ (reference sequence). Trimming cost V 5 bases and J 2 bases, with 11 bases left between them. The CDR3 coding sequence is TGTGCCAGCAGCCACGCAGGGAACACAGATACGCAGTATTTT. Its translation is CASSHAGNTDTQYF.